The clone carrying this TCR beta chain occurred a few times. What it recognizes is unknown. The data were taken from a study of cytomegalovirus exposure and HLA in healthy donors. Whole-study findings and limits: DRB1 had the most TCR associations and HLA-C the fewest, a later analysis found, with rates varying by HLA locus. A missense variant in DCLRE1C was later tied to TCR beta V- and J-gene trimming. Specificity for CMV antigens was confirmed in vitro for a few of the CMV-associated chains. Among TCR sequences, most were rare, though some public TCRs appeared in many donors.

The germline gives CDR1 LNHNV, CDR2 YYDKDF (reference sequence). The CDR3 contains 13 residues. Trimming took off 1 base at V and 3 bases at J, with 7 bases between the two ends. This PCR relied on a set of 60 Vbeta primers and 13 Jbeta primers. Produced via immunoSEQ multiplex PCR; TCRdb's table is partial and in-frame only. Of about 82,000 clones listed, less than 80% were seen once; the top ten hold more than 8.5%. Sequenced input: PBMCs. This TCR was sampled from a man aged 40-50 years in good health and CMV-seropositive. This chain links TRBV15 with TRBJ2-7; a possible D gene is TRBD1 (6 bases). The chain's CDR3 is CATSRGQVYEQYF. The CDR3 bases are TGTGCCACCAGCAGAGGACAGGTCTACGAGCAGTACTTC.